This T cell receptor beta chain comes out of a study of T cell clones after liver transplantation (dated by TCRdb to between 2018 and 2021). Turning to the overall study: ITN030ST, the source of the samples, was a randomized trial that attempted immunosuppression withdrawal within 2 years of liver transplantation. As an antigen-independent comparator for the donor-reactive sequences, third party-reactive TCRbeta sequences from pre-transplant MLRs were identified as well. Tolerance meant complete immunosuppression withdrawal for at least one year without liver enzymes rising beyond twice the upper limit of normal. The subjects received no induction therapy and were kept on standard immunosuppression until randomization at 12-24 months post-transplant. Of the 8 liver transplant recipients making up the studied cohort, 3 were classified as tolerant and 5 as non-tolerant. Donor-reactive T cell clones were identified by TCRbeta sequencing after a pre-transplant mixed lymphocyte reaction and then tracked in post-transplant blood. Three of the eight recipients were HCV-positive; the others were transplanted for non-autoimmune, non-viral indications. Blood samples were taken pre-transplant, pre-randomization before withdrawal, and post-randomization after full withdrawal or failed withdrawal. The paper as a whole reports these results and caveats: When repertoire turnover was accounted for, significantly reduced detection of donor-reactive sequences was found in 7 of 8 subjects for CD4 and in 8 of 8 subjects for CD8. Conclusions were preliminary, limited by small, heterogeneous patient numbers and non-standardized post-transplant time points. Circulating donor-reactive CD4 TCRbeta sequences fell significantly post-transplant in most of the 8 subjects, irrespective of tolerance or HCV status. Because no allograft tissue specimens were available, donor-reactive T cells may have migrated into the graft instead of being deleted. The decline in donor-reactive sequences exceeded the decline in third party-reactive sequences, suggesting partial antigen-specific deletion that was unrelated to withdrawal success. In two subjects, low numbers of available donor cells limited the measurable donor-reactive repertoire.

The CDR3, from cysteine to phenylalanine, totals 14 residues. Kept here is only the CDR3 DNA, which spans 42 bases and is read in frame from base 1. Trimming takes 4 bases from V and 2 bases from J, and the germline ends sit 12 bases apart. From the germline V gene, CDR1 is MNHNS and CDR2 is SASEGT. High-throughput TCRbeta CDR3 sequencing of frozen genomic DNA was performed by immunoSEQ, including PCR amplification, mapping, bias correction and internal controls. As for the authors' bioinformatics: Only productive rearrangements were retained, and each unique TCRbeta sequence was defined by its CDR3 nucleotide sequence together with its V and J gene. A sequence counted as donor-reactive only if the sequence showed at least 5-fold expansion in CFSE-low cells compared with unstimulated pre-transplant cells and had a frequency of at least 0.01%. Minimum frequency thresholds were set for each subject based on the unstimulated sample with the lowest template count, ensuring at least 90% detection power. Repertoire turnover was measured by Jensen-Shannon divergence between the top 1000 TCRbeta sequences post- and pre-transplant. Changes in detection of donor-reactive sequences were assessed with two-sided Fisher's exact tests. TCRdb re-hosts the immuneACCESS table, in-frame sequences only. Its copies lack some clones; in the studies checked, an unresolved V gene accounts for under half of them, and the cause for the rest is not known. The DNA was the basis for D and trimming; V, J and clone size are from that table. This sample comprises roughly 49,000 clones, about 69% of them detected only once. The leading ten clones occupy about 10% of the sample.

This clone has a single count. Its recognized antigen is unknown. It has no much larger one-base neighbor in the sample; base qualities were not kept. Unstimulated PBMCs, after thawing, were stained for CD3, CD4 and CD8 and then FACS-sorted into CD3+CD4+ and CD3+CD8+ populations. All 8 studied subjects were randomized to withdrawal of immunosuppression. The Qiagen DNeasy Blood and Tissue Kit was used to isolate genomic DNA. This TCR came from a human patient who received a liver transplant. After a transplant, some T cells may be of graft donor origin. The specimen was CD4+ T cells from blood, collected less than 70 months after liver transplant. The chain uses TRBV6-1 and TRBJ2-7, and the D gene may be TRBD1, 6 bases matching. The nucleotide sequence is given as TGTGCCAGCAGTGGAAACAGGGTTCCCTACGAGCAGTACTTC. Translated, this gives CASSGNRVPYEQYF.